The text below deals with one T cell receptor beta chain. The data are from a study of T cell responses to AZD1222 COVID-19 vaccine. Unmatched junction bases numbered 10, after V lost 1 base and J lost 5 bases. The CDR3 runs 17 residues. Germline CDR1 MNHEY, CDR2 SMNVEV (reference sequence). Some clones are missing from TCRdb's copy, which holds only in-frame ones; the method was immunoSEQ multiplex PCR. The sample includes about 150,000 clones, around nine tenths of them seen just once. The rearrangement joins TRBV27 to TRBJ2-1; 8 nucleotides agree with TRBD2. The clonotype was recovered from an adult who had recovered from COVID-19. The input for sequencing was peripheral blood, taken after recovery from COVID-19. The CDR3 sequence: CASSLWVASGLDNEQFF. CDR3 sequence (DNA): TGTGCCAGCAGTTTATGGGTGGCTAGCGGGCTTGACAATGAGCAGTTCTTC.